This TCR beta chain is from a study of cytomegalovirus exposure and HLA in healthy donors. Use of 60 Vbeta and 13 Jbeta primers characterized the PCR. Only in-frame clones appear in the TCRdb table, and some are missing; sequencing was by immunoSEQ multiplex PCR. The profile covers fewer than 150,000 clones, with over 60% appearing a single time and 6.8% taken by the ten largest. Whole-study results and caveats: Some 150 TCR beta chains were listed as cytomegalovirus-associated. A later analysis linked a missense DCLRE1C variant to TCR beta V- and J-gene trimming.

Remarks on this clone: Its specificity is unknown.

The sequenced sample was PBMCs. This TCR was sampled from a man aged 35-49 years in good health and CMV-seropositive.

CDR3 loop: CASSGQGNVETQYF. CDR3 in DNA: TGTGCCAGCAGCGGACAGGGGAACGTGGAGACCCAGTACTTC. V is TRBV2 and J is TRBJ2-5; TRBD1 matches at 9 bases. The CDR3 consists of 14 residues. Germline V gives CDR1 SNHLY, CDR2 FYNNEI. Trimming removed 6 bases from V and 5 bases from J; junction bases left unmatched: 7.